The 10 T cell receptor beta chains given below trace back to one sample, sequenced in a study of cytomegalovirus exposure and HLA in healthy donors. Profiling relied on immunoSEQ multiplex PCR, and the TCRdb table lists in-frame clones only, not all of them. The sample includes 90,000 to 150,000 clones, around 85% of them seen just once. Material for sequencing was PBMCs. The receptors come from a man between 18 and 35 years old in good health and CMV-seropositive.

The rearrangement joins TRBV2 to TRBJ2-1; a weak D match, TRBD2 (6 bases). Germline CDR1 reads SNHLY; CDR2 reads FYNNEI. Between the trimmed V and J ends, which lost 4 bases and 2 bases, there was a span of 9 bases. The CDR3 sequence is 14 residues long. CDR3 region: CASSVGGTYNEQFF. CDR3 nucleotide sequence: TGTGCCAGCAGTGTTGGAGGGACCTACAATGAGCAGTTCTTC.

J is TRBJ1-1 and V is TRBV4-3; D uncertain. CDR3 size: 13 residues. V lost 0 bases and J lost 5, with 7 bases in between. Per the germline V gene, CDR1 is LGHNA and CDR2 is YSLEER. The CDR3 DNA reads as TGCGCCAGCAGCCAAGATCGGAGGACTGAAGCTTTCTTT. Translating gives CASSQDRRTEAFF.

The chain has TRBV6-1 and TRBJ1-6; D is perhaps TRBD1 (5 bases). The CDR3 covers 13 residues. Germline lookup yields CDR1 MNHNS and CDR2 SASEGT. Between the trimmed V and J ends, which lost 7 bases and 12 bases, there was a span of 16 bases. In nucleotides, the CDR3 is TGTGCCAGCATGGACGCAGGGCCTCGACCCCTCCACTTT. Translating it yields CASMDAGPRPLHF.

This rearrangement joins TRBV6-5 to TRBJ1-3; D call uncertain. CDR3 length: 16 amino acids. Germline values: CDR1 MNHEY, CDR2 SVGAGI. The ends were cut back, 0 bases at V and 0 bases at J, with 9 bases in the middle. The CDR3 DNA sequence: TGTGCCAGCAGTTACTCGTGGCAGATCTCTGGAAACACCATATATTTT. It is translated as CASSYSWQISGNTIYF.

The gene calls are TRBV7-9 and TRBJ2-1, with D possibly matching TRBD2 (7 bases). This CDR3 has 16 amino acids. Trimming stripped 5 bases from V and 5 bases from J, with 19 bases between. Per the germline V gene, CDR1 is SEHNR and CDR2 is FQNEAQ (reference sequence). The CDR3 coding sequence is TGTGCCAGCAGCCTCCCCGGGGAGGGGGTCGACAATGAGCAGTTCTTC. Its translation is CASSLPGEGVDNEQFF.

The chain is built from TRBV10-3 and TRBJ2-7, with TRBD1 as a possible D gene (5 bases). This CDR3 spans 16 amino acids. CDR1 and CDR2 (germline): ENHRY, SYGVKD. The CDR3 DNA reads as TGTCACGACAGACAGTTGAGAAACGGAACAACCTACGAGCAGTACTTC. Its translation: CHDRQLRNGTTYEQYF.

A note on this clone: A read error may produce the germline difference seen at one junction end. The CDR3 loop reads CASSRPGSVGDF. Written as DNA, the CDR3 is TGTGCCAGCAGCCGTCCCGGGTCGGTAGGGGACTTC. The chain employs TRBV11-2 and TRBJ2-7; tentative D call: TRBD1 (5 bases). Per the germline V gene, CDR1 is SGHAT and CDR2 is FQNNGV. The CDR3 consists of 12 residues.

The chain links TRBV11-2 to TRBJ2-3; D might be TRBD2 (6 bases). The CDR3 consists of 17 residues. V was cut by 2 bases and J by 4 bases, with 19 bases left in between. The germline V gene encodes CDR1 SGHAT and CDR2 FQNNGV. The CDR3 coding sequence is TGTGCCAGCAGCTTATGGAGTGGCGGGTGGGGGGCAGATACGCAGTATTTT. Its protein is CASSLWSGGWGADTQYF.

This clone was seen only a few times. The chain carries TRBV28 and TRBJ1-5; D is unclear. CDR3 size: 16 residues. Germline lookup yields CDR1 MDHEN and CDR2 SYDVKM. V was shortened by 5 bases and J by 5 bases, with 19 bases between the two germline ends. The CDR3 bases are TGTGCCAGCAGTCGTAAGGTTGGATTGACTCATCAGCCCCAGCATTTT. Protein sequence: CASSRKVGLTHQPQHF.

For the CDR3, the DNA is TGTGCCAGCAGCCCACCCCGGGGGAGGGGACAGGGGTCGGTACGGGAGCTGTTTTTT. Its protein is CASSPPRGRGQGSVRELFF. V gene TRBV7-2 combines with J gene TRBJ2-2, with 10 bases matching TRBD1. CDR1 and CDR2 (germline): SGHTA, FQGNSA. The CDR3 is 19 amino acids. V lost 5 bases and J lost 9; bases outside the gene matches: 21.